Listed below are T cell receptor beta chains from one sample, sequenced in a study of OX40 agonist ivuxolimab in advanced cancers. Data came from immunoSEQ multiplex PCR; TCRdb stores just in-frame clones and leaves some out. Among fewer than 20,000 clones listed, about 91% were seen once. The sequencing used CD4+ or CD8+ T cells sorted from blood, collected in a trial of the OX40 agonist ivuxolimab. Every receptor here comes from an adult with an advanced solid tumor such as melanoma, head and neck, liver or kidney cancer. The CDR3 runs from the conserved cysteine through the conserved F or W. Each record gives: clone size, D gene, V gene, J gene, CDR3 DNA, CDR3 protein. D genes are given only for firm matches. Some rows have no size entry. The others give once, few or many, or a class for an expanded clone.

.	.	TRBV2	TRBJ1-1	TGTGCCAGCAGTGAAGCGCTTCCTCGGGAGATGAACACTGAAGCTTTCTTT	CASSEALPREMNTEAFF
.	TRBD2	TRBV27	TRBJ2-1	TGTGCCAGCAGTCCACTAGCGGGGGAGTACAATGAGCAGTTCTTC	CASSPLAGEYNEQFF
.	TRBD1	TRBV11-2	TRBJ2-7	TGTGCCAGCACTTTGGGGACAGTCCGCTCCTACGAGCAGTACTTC	CASTLGTVRSYEQYF
.	.	TRBV4-1	TRBJ2-7	TGCGCCAGCAAGGGGGGCCGGGACCACGAGCAGTACTTC	CASKGGRDHEQYF
.	.	TRBV5-4	TRBJ2-4	TGTGCCAGCAGCTTGTTTGCGGGATTCGCCAAAAACATTCAGTACTTC	CASSLFAGFAKNIQYF
.	TRBD2	TRBV7-3	TRBJ2-3	TGTGCCAGCAGCCCTAGCGGGGCATTTGATACGCAGTATTTT	CASSPSGAFDTQYF
few	.	TRBV10-3	TRBJ1-1	TGTGCCATCAGTGAGTCAGGGTTAGTTACTGAAGCTTTCTTT	CAISESGLVTEAFF
.	.	TRBV5-4	TRBJ2-3	TGTGCCAGCAGCCCTGGATGGGACGGAGGCCGTAGCACAGATACGCAGTATTTT	CASSPGWDGGRSTDTQYF
.	.	TRBV19	TRBJ1-2	TGTGCCAGTAGTACTTCGGGTGCGGATGGCTACACCTTC	CASSTSGADGYTF
.	.	TRBV28	TRBJ2-1	TGTGCCAGCACCCATAGAAAGAGCTCCTACAATGAGCAGTTCTTC	CASTHRKSSYNEQFF
.	.	TRBV28	TRBJ1-5	TGTGCCAGCAGTCTAATTTATAGCAATCAGCCCCAGCATTTT	CASSLIYSNQPQHF
once	.	TRBV7-2	TRBJ1-1	TGTGCCAGCAGCTTTCCGAACACTGAAGCTTTCTTT	CASSFPNTEAFF
.	TRBD2	TRBV4-1	TRBJ2-7	TGCGCCAGCAGCCGCGGGAGCTCCTACGAGCAGTACTTC	CASSRGSSYEQYF
.	.	TRBV5-6	TRBJ1-1	TGTGCCAGCAGCGTGGGCCCGGTCACTGAAGCTTTCTTT	CASSVGPVTEAFF
.	TRBD1	TRBV30	TRBJ2-7	TGTGCCTGGGGGGAGACAGGGAACGAGCAGTACTTC	CAWGETGNEQYF
.	.	TRBV4-3	TRBJ1-2	TGCGCCAGCAGCCAAGAGAGGGGCCGGGATAGCTACACCTTC	CASSQERGRDSYTF
once	TRBD1	TRBV5-1	TRBJ2-2	TGCGCCAGCAGCTCATACACAGGGGACACCGGGGAGCTGTTTTTT	CASSSYTGDTGELFF
.	TRBD1	TRBV19	TRBJ1-5	TGTGCCAGTAGTACCGGGACAGTGCCCCAGCATTTT	CASSTGTVPQHF
once	TRBD2	TRBV5-8	TRBJ2-1	TGTGCCAGCAGCTTAGTAGCGGGGGCCTCCAATGAGCAGTTCTTC	CASSLVAGASNEQFF
.	.	TRBV5-6	TRBJ1-1	TGTGCCAGCAGCACCAACACTGAAGCTTTCTTT	CASSTNTEAFF
once	.	TRBV15	TRBJ2-7	TGTGCCACCAGCAGAGCCACCCTGACCTACGAGCAGTACTTC	CATSRATLTYEQYF
.	TRBD2	TRBV18	TRBJ2-7	TGTGCCAGCTCTCTAGCGGGTAGTGACGAGCAGTACTTC	CASSLAGSDEQYF
.	TRBD1	TRBV18	TRBJ1-2	TGTGCCAGCTCACCACTCATGGGACAGAACCGTAACTATGGCTACACCTTC	CASSPLMGQNRNYGYTF
.	.	TRBV28	TRBJ2-5	TGTGCCAGCACCCCCTCCGTCTGGAGTTCCTGGGAGCAGTACTTC	CASTPSVWSSWEQYF
.	TRBD2	TRBV7-8	TRBJ2-5	TGTGCCAGCAGCGTGACGGGGGGACTGCAAGAGACCCAGTACTTC	CASSVTGGLQETQYF
once	.	TRBV9	TRBJ2-7	TGTGCCAGCAGCGTAGGTGTGGGGAGCTACGAGCAGTACTTC	CASSVGVGSYEQYF
.	.	TRBV7-2	TRBJ2-7	TGTGCCAGCAGCTTTAGCTTAGGGGCCGAGCAGTACTTC	CASSFSLGAEQYF
.	.	TRBV28	TRBJ2-7	TGTGCCAGCAAACAGGGTTACTACGAGCAGTACTTC	CASKQGYYEQYF
.	TRBD1	TRBV29-1	TRBJ1-1	TGCAGCGCAATACAGGGGCGGAGGGACACTGAAGCTTTCTTT	CSAIQGRRDTEAFF
.	.	TRBV7-9	TRBJ1-1	TGTGCCAGCAGCTTAGCGGGAGGGCAGGCGAACACTGAAGCTTTCTTT	CASSLAGGQANTEAFF
.	TRBD2	TRBV30	TRBJ2-7	TGTGCCTGGAAAAATGCGGGGGGCCTCTCCTACGAGCAGTACTTC	CAWKNAGGLSYEQYF
.	.	TRBV5-4	TRBJ1-1	TGTGCCAGCAGCTTTTGGTTGGAGGGCGGAACTGAAGCTTTCTTT	CASSFWLEGGTEAFF
.	.	TRBV28	TRBJ1-4	TGTGCCAGCAGTCCTAACCCCGGGGAAGGTGAAAAACTGTTTTTT	CASSPNPGEGEKLFF
once	.	TRBV7-9	TRBJ2-7	TGTGCCAGCAGCTTAGTGTTGGGTAACTACGAGCAGTACTTC	CASSLVLGNYEQYF
.	TRBD1	TRBV15	TRBJ1-2	TGTGCCACCAGCAAAGGGACAGGGTATAGGGATGGCTACACCTTC	CATSKGTGYRDGYTF
.	TRBD2	TRBV29-1	TRBJ2-1	TGCAGCGTACCAAGACTAGCGGCATACAATGAGCAGTTCTTC	CSVPRLAAYNEQFF
.	TRBD1	TRBV28	TRBJ1-5	TGTGCCATCTCACTCGGACAGGCCAGCAATCAGCCCCAGCATTTT	CAISLGQASNQPQHF
once	.	TRBV28	TRBJ2-5	TGTGCCAGCAGTTTAGGGGAGACCCAGTACTTC	CASSLGETQYF
.	.	TRBV28	TRBJ1-5	TGTGCCAGCAGTCCACCCGGGGGCAATCAGCCCCAGCATTTT	CASSPPGGNQPQHF
.	TRBD2	TRBV11-3	TRBJ2-3	TGTGCCAGCAGCTCCCGGACTAGCGGGGGCTCCACAGATACGCAGTATTTT	CASSSRTSGGSTDTQYF
.	TRBD1	TRBV4-3	TRBJ1-2	TGCGCCAGCAGCCAAGACGGGACAGGGAGAGAACTCAACTATGGCTACACCTTC	CASSQDGTGRELNYGYTF
.	.	TRBV7-7	TRBJ2-1	TGTGCCAGCAGCTTAGTCGGGGGTGAGCAGTTCTTC	CASSLVGGEQFF
.	TRBD1	TRBV18	TRBJ2-2	TGTGCCAGCTCACCCGGGACAGGGAGCGGGGAGCTGTTTTTT	CASSPGTGSGELFF
.	TRBD1	TRBV15	TRBJ2-1	TGTGCCACCAGCGAGTTGGACAGGGGGATCGATGAGCAGTTCTTC	CATSELDRGIDEQFF
.	.	TRBV12-2	TRBJ2-2	TGTGCAAGTCGCTTAGGATCGGCAGAGAACACCGGGGAGCTGTTTTTT	CASRLGSAENTGELFF
few	TRBD1	TRBV19	TRBJ1-1	TGTGCCAGCAAGATGGGACAGCTCACTGAAGCTTTCTTT	CASKMGQLTEAFF